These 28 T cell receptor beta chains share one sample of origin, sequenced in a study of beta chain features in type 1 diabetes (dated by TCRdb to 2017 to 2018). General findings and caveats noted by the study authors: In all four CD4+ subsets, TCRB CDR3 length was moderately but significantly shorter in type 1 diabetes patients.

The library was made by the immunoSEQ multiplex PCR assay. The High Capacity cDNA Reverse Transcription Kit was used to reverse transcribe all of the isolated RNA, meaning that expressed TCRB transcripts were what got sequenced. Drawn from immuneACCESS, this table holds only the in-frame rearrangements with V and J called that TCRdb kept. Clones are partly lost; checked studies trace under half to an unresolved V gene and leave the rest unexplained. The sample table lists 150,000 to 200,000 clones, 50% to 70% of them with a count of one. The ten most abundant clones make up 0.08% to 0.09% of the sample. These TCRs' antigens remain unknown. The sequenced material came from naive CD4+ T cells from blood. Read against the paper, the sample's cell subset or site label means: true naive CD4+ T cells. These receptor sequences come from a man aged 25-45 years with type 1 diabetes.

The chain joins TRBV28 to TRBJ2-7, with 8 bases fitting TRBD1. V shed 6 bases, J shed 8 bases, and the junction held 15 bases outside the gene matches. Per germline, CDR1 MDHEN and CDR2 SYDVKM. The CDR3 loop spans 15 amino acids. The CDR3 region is CASSLTPDRVPKQYF. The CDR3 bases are TGTGCCAGCAGCCTTACTCCGGACAGGGTACCTAAGCAGTACTTC.

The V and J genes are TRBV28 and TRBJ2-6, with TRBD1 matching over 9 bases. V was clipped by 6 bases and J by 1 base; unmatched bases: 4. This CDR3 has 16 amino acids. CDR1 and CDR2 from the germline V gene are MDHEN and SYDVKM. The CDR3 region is CASRGQGPSGANVLTF. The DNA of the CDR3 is TGTGCCAGCAGGGGACAGGGACCATCTGGGGCCAACGTCCTGACTTTC.

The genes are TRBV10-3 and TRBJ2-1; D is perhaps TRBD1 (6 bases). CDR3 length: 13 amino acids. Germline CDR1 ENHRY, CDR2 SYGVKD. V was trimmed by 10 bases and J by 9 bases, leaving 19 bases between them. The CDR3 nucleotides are TGTGCCAGCAGACTGGCAGGGGCGATTGAGCAGTTCTTC. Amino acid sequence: CASRLAGAIEQFF.

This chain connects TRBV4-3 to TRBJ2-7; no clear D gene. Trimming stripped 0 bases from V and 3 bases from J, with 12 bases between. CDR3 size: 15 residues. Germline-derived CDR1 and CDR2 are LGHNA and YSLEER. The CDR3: CASSQDLGRDYEQYF. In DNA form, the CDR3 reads TGCGCCAGCAGCCAAGATCTAGGCAGAGACTACGAGCAGTACTTC.

CDR3 DNA sequence: TGCGCCAGCAGCCAAAGATCAGGGACTAGGGTTCATGGCTACACCTTC. It specifies CASSQRSGTRVHGYTF. The chain joins TRBV4-3 to TRBJ1-2; TRBD1 is a possible D gene (5 bases). The CDR3 length is 16 residues. V was cut by 2 bases and J by 6 bases, with 19 bases left in between. CDR1 is LGHNA, CDR2 YSLEER, per germline.

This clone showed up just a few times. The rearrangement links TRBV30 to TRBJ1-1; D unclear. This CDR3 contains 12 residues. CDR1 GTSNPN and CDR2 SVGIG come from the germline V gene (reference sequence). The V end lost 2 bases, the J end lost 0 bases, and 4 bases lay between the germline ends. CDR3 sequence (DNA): TGTGCCTGGAGTCACTTGAACACTGAAGCTTTCTTT. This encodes CAWSHLNTEAFF.

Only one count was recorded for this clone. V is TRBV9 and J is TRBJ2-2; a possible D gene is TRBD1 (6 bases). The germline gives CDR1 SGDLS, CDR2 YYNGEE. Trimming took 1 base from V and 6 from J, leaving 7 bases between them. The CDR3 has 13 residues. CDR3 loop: CASSVTGSGELFF. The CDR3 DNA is TGTGCCAGCAGCGTAACAGGGTCCGGGGAGCTGTTTTTT.

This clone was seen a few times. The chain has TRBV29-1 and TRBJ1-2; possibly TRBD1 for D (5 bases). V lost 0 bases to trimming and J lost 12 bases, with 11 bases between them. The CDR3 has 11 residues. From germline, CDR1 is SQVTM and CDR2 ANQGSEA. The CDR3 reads CSVEEATVDTF. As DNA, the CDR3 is TGCAGCGTTGAAGAGGCGACAGTAGACACCTTC.

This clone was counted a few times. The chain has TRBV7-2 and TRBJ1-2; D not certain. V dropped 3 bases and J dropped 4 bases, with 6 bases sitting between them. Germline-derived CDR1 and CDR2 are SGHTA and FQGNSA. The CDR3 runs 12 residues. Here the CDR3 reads CASSFGLYGYTF. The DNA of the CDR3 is TGTGCCAGCAGCTTCGGGCTCTATGGCTACACCTTC.

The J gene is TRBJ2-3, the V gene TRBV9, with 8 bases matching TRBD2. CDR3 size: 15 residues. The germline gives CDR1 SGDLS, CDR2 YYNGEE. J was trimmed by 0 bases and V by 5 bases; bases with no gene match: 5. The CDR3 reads CASSFSGESTDTQYF. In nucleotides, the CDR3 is TGTGCCAGCAGTTTTAGCGGGGAGAGCACAGATACGCAGTATTTT.

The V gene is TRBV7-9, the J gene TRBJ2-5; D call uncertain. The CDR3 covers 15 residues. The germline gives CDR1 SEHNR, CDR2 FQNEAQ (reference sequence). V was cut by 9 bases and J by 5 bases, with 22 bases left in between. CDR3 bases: TGTGCCAGTAATACCTTGGGTGTTCGGGCGGAGACCCAGTACTTC. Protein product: CASNTLGVRAETQYF. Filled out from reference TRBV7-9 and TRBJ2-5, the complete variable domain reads DTGVSQNPRHKITKRGQNVTFRCDPISEHNRLYWYRQTLGQGPEFLTYFQNEAQLEKSRLLSDRFSAERPKGSFSTLEIQRTEQGDSAMYLCASNTLGVRAETQYFGPGTRLLVL.

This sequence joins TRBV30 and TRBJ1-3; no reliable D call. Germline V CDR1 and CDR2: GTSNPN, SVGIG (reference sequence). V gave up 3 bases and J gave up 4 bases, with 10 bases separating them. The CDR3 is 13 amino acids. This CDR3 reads CAWSSGFGNTIYF. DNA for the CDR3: TGTGCCTGGAGCTCCGGGTTCGGAAACACCATATATTTT.

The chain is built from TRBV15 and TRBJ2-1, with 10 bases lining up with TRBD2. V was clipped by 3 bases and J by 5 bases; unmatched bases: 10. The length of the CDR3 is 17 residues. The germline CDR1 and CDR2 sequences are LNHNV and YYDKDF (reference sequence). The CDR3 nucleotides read TGTGCCACCAGCAGCCCGAAGCTAGCGGGGGTAAACAATGAGCAGTTCTTC. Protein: CATSSPKLAGVNNEQFF.

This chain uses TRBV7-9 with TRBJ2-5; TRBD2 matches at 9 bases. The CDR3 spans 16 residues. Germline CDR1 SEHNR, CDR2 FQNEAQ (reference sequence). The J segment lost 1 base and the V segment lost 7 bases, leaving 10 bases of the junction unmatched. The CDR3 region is CASTSFASGTQETQYF. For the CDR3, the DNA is TGTGCCAGCACCTCTTTCGCTAGCGGGACCCAAGAGACCCAGTACTTC.

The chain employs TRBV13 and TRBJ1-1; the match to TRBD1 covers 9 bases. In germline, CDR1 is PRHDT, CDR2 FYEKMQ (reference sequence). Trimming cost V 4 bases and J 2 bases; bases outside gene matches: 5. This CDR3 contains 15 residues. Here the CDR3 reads CASSSGQGRNTEAFF. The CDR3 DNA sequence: TGTGCCAGCAGCTCCGGACAGGGGCGAAACACTGAAGCTTTCTTT.

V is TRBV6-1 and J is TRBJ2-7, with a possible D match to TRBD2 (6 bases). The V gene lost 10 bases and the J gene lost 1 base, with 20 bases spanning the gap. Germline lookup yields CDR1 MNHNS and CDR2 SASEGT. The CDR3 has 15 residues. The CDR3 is CATLGRYGFSYEQYF. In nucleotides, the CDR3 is TGTGCCACACTGGGGAGGTATGGATTTTCCTACGAGCAGTACTTC.

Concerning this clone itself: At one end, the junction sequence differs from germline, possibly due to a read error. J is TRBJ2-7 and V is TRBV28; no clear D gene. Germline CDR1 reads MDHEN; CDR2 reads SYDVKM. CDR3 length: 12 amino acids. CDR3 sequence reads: CASSLRQASRIF. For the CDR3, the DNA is TGTGCCAGCAGTTTACGGCAGGCGTCCCGGATATTC.

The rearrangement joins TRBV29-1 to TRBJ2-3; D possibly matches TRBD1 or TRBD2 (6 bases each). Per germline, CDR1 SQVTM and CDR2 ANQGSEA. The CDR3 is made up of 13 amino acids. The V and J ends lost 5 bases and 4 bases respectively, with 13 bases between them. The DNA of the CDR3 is TGCAGCGTTTTACCGGGGGCTTCAGATACGCAGTATTTT. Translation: CSVLPGASDTQYF.

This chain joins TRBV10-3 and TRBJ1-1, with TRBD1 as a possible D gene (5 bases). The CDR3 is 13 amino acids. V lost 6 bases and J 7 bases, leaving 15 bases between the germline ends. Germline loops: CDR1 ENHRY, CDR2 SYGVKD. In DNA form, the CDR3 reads TGTGCCATCAGGTCAGGGTCAGAGGGTGAAGCTTTCTTT. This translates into CAIRSGSEGEAFF.

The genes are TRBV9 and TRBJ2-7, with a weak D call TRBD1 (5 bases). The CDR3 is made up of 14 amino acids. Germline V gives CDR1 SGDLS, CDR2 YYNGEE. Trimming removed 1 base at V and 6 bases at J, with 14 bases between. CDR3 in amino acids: CASSVSTAVGEQYF. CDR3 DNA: TGTGCCAGCAGCGTATCGACAGCTGTTGGCGAGCAGTACTTC.

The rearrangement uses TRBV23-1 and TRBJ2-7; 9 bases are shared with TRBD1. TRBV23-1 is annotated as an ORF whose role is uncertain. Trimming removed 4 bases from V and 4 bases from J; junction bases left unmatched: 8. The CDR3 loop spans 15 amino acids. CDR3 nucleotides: TGCGCCAGCAGTCTAAAGGACAGGGGCTGGTACGAGCAGTACTTC. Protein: CASSLKDRGWYEQYF.

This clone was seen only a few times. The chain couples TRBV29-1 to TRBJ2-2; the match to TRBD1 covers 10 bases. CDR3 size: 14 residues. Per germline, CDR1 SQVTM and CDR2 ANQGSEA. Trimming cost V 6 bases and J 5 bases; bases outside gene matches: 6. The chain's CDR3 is CSVATGGSTGELFF. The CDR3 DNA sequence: TGCAGCGTCGCGACAGGGGGCAGTACCGGGGAGCTGTTTTTT.

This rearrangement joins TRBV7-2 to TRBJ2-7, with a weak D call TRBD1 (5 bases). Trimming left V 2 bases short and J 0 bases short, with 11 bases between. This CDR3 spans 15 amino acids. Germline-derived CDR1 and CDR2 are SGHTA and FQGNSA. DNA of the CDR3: TGTGCCAGCAGCTTACGGGCAGGGAACTCCTACGAGCAGTACTTC. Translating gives CASSLRAGNSYEQYF.

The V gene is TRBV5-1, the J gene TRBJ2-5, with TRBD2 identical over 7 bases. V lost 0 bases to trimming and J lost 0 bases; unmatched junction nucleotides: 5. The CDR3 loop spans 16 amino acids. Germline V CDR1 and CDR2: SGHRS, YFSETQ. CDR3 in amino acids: CASSLGSSGYQETQYF. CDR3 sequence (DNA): TGCGCCAGCAGCTTGGGGTCTAGCGGATACCAAGAGACCCAGTACTTC.

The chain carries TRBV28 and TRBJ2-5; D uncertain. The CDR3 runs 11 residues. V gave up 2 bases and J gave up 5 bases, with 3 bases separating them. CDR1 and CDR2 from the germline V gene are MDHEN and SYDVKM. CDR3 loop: CASSLHETQYF. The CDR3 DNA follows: TGTGCCAGCAGTTTACATGAGACCCAGTACTTC.

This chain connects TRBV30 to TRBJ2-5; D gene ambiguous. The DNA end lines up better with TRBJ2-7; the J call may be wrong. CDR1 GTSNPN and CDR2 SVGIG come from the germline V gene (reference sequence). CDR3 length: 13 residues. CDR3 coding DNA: TGTGCCTGGAGTGTGACGGTGAACTACGAGCAGTACTTC. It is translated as CAWSVTVNYEQYF.

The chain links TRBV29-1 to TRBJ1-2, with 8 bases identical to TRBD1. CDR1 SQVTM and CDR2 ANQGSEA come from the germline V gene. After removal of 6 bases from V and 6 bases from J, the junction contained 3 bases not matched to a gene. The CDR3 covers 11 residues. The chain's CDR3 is CSVRTGNGYTF. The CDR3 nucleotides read TGCAGCGTACGGACAGGGAATGGCTACACCTTC.

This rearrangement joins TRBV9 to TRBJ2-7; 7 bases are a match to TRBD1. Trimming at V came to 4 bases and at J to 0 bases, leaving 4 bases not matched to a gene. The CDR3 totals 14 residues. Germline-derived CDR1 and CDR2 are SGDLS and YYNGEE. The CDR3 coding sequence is TGTGCCAGCAGCTCTCGGGACAGCTCCTACGAGCAGTACTTC. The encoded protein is CASSSRDSSYEQYF.